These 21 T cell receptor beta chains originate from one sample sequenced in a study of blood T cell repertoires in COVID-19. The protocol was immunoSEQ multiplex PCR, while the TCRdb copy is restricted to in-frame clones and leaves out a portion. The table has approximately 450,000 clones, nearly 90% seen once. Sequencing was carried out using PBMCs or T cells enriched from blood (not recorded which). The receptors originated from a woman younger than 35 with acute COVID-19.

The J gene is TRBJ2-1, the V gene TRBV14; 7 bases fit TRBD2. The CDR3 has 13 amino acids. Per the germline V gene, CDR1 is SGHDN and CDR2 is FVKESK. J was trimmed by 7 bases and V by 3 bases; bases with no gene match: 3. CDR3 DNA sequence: TGTGCCAGCAGCCAGGGACTACCGAATGAGCAGTTCTTC. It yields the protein CASSQGLPNEQFF.

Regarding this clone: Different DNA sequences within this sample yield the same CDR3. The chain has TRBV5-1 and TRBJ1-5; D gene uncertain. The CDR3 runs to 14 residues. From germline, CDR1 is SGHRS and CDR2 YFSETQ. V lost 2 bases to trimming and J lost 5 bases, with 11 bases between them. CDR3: CASSLGGGDQPQHF. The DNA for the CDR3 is TGCGCCAGCAGCTTAGGAGGCGGAGATCAGCCCCAGCATTTT.

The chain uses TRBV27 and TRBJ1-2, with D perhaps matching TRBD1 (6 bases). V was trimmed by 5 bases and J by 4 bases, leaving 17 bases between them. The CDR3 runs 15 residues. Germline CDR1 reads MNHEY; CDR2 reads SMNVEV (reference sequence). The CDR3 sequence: CASSKIQGAFYGYTF. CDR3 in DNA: TGTGCCAGCAGTAAAATACAGGGAGCATTCTATGGCTACACCTTC.

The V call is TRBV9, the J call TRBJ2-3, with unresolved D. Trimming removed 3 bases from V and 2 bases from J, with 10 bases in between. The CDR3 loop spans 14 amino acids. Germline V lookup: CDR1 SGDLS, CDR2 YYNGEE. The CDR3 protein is CASSGTATTDTQYF. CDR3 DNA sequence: TGTGCCAGCAGCGGCACAGCAACCACAGATACGCAGTATTTT.

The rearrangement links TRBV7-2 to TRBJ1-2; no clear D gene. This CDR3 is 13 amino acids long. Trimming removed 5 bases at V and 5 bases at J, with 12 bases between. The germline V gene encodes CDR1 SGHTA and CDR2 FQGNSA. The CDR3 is CASSPENRYGYTF. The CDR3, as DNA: TGTGCCAGCAGCCCCGAAAACAGATATGGCTACACCTTC.

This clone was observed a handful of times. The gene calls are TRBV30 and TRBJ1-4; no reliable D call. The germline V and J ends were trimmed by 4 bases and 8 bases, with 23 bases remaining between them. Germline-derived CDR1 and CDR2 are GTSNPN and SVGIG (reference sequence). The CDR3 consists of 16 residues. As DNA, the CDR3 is TGTGCCTGGATAACAACAGTGGGCGTGGGGAGAGAAAAACTGTTTTTT. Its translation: CAWITTVGVGREKLFF.

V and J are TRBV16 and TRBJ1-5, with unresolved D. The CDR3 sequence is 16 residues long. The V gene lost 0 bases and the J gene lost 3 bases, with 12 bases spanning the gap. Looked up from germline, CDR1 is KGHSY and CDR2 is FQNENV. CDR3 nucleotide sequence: TGTGCCAGCAGCCAATCTAAACATGGAGACAATCAGCCCCAGCATTTT. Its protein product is CASSQSKHGDNQPQHF.

The CDR3 sequence: CASSLDSYSNQPQHF. The CDR3 region has the DNA TGTGCCAGCAGTCTGGACAGCTATAGCAATCAGCCCCAGCATTTT. This rearrangement joins TRBV6-6 to TRBJ1-5; possible D gene TRBD1, 6 bases. V dropped 5 bases and J dropped 0 bases, with 11 bases sitting between them. This CDR3 has 15 amino acids. In germline, CDR1 is MNHNY, CDR2 SVGAGI (reference sequence).

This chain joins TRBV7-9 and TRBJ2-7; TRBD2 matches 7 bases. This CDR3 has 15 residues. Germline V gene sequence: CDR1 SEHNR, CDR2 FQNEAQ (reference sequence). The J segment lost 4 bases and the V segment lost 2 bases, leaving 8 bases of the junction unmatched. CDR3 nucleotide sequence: TGTGCCAGCAGCTTAACGGCGGGAGCTCCATACGAGCAGTACTTC. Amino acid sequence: CASSLTAGAPYEQYF.

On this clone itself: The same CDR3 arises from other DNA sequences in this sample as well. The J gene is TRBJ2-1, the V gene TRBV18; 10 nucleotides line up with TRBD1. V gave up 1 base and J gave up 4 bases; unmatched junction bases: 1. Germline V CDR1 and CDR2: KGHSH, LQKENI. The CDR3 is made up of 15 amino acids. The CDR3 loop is CASSPRTGGYNEQFF. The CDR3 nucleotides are TGTGCCAGCTCACCACGGACAGGGGGTTACAATGAGCAGTTCTTC.

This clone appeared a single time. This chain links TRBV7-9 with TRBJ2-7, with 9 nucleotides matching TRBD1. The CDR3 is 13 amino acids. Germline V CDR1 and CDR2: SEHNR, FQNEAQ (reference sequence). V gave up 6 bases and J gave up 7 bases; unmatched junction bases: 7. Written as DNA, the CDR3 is TGTGCCAGCAGAGCCATTGACAGGGGGGAGCAGTACTTC. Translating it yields CASRAIDRGEQYF.

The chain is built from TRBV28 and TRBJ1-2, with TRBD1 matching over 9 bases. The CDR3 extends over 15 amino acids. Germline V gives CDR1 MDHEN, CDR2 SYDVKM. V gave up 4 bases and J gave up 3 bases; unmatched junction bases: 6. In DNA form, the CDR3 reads TGTGCCAGCAGTTCGACGGACAGGGGTTACTATGGCTACACCTTC. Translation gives CASSSTDRGYYGYTF.

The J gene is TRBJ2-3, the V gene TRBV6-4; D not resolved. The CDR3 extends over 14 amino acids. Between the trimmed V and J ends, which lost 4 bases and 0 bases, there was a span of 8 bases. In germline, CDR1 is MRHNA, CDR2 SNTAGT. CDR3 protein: CASSVSGSTDTQYF. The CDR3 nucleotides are TGTGCCAGCAGTGTTTCGGGTAGCACAGATACGCAGTATTTT.

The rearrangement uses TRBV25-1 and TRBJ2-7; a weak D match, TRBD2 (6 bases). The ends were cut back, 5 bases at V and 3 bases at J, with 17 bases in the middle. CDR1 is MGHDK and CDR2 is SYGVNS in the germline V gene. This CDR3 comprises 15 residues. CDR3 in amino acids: CASSPRGRGVYEQYF. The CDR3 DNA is TGTGCCAGCAGTCCTCGAGGTCGCGGGGTCTACGAGCAGTACTTC.

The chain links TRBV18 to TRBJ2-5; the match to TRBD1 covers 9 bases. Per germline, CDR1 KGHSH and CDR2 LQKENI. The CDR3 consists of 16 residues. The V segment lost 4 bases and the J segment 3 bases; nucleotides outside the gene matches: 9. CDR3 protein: CASSQTKTGGEETQYF. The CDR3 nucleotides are TGTGCCAGCTCACAAACAAAGACAGGGGGAGAAGAGACCCAGTACTTC.

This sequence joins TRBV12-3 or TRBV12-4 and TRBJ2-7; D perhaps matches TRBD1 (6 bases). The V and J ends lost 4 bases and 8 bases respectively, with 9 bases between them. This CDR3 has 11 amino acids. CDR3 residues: CASSSDRKQYF. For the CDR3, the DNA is TGTGCCAGCAGTTCCGACAGGAAGCAGTACTTC.

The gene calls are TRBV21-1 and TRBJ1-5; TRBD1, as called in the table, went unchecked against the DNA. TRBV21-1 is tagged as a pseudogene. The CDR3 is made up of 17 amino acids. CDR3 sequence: CASSKLDRKQGNQPQHF. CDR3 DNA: TGTGCCAGCAGCAAATTGGACAGAAAACAGGGCAATCAGCCCCAGCATTTT.

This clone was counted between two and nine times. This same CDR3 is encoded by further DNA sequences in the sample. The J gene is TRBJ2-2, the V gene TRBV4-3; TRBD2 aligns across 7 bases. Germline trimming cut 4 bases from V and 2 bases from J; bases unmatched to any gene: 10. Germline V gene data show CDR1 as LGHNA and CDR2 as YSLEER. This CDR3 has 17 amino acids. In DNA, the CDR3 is TGCGCCAGCAGCCGGGGACGAAGCGGGGCTAACACCGGGGAGCTGTTTTTT. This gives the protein CASSRGRSGANTGELFF.

The CDR3 reads CASTGTYYGYTF. For the CDR3, the DNA is TGTGCCAGCACAGGGACTTACTATGGCTACACCTTC. The rearrangement joins TRBV28 to TRBJ1-2, with a possible D match to TRBD1 (5 bases). CDR3 size: 12 residues. Germline V gives CDR1 MDHEN, CDR2 SYDVKM. Trimming pared 7 bases from V and 3 bases from J, leaving 9 bases between.

The CDR3 nucleotides read TGTGCCAGCAGCAGACAGGGGACAACTAATGAAAAACTGTTTTTT. As protein: CASSRQGTTNEKLFF. The genes are TRBV2 and TRBJ1-4; 8 bases fit TRBD1. J gave up 0 bases and V 6 bases, and 3 bases lay outside the gene matches. Germline V gene data show CDR1 as SNHLY and CDR2 as FYNNEI. The CDR3 has 15 residues.

DNA for the CDR3: TGTGCCACCAGCAGTGGGGGGAAGTCCTCCTACGAGCAGTACTTC. Protein: CATSSGGKSSYEQYF. The rearrangement links TRBV15 to TRBJ2-7; maybe TRBD2 (6 bases). Germline V gene lookup returns CDR1 LNHNV and CDR2 YYDKDF (reference sequence). This CDR3 contains 15 residues. Trimming removed 3 bases from V and 0 bases from J, with 12 bases in between.